Presented here are 21 T cell receptor beta chains from one specimen sequenced in a study of OX40 agonist ivuxolimab in advanced cancers. Libraries were constructed by the immunoSEQ multiplex PCR assay. TCRdb's version of the immuneACCESS table is confined to in-frame rearrangements and falls short of the full clone set. An unresolved V gene accounts for under half of the shortfall where checked; the remainder is of unknown origin. The sample includes tens of thousands of clones, with 84% observed a single time. The ten largest clones represent around 0.84% of the sample. This specimen was CD4+ or CD8+ T cells sorted from blood, taken in a trial of the OX40 agonist ivuxolimab. All receptors come from an adult with an advanced solid tumor such as melanoma, head and neck, liver or kidney cancer.

This clone was seen a few times. J is TRBJ2-7 and V is TRBV20-1; D ambiguous. The CDR3 extends over 11 amino acids. From germline, CDR1 is DFQATT and CDR2 SNEGSKA (reference sequence). Trimming pared 5 bases from V and 4 bases from J, leaving 9 bases between. The CDR3 loop reads CSAGSEYEQYF. The CDR3 DNA reads as TGCAGTGCTGGGTCAGAGTACGAGCAGTACTTC.

This clone showed up just once. The genes are TRBV6-1 and TRBJ1-1, with D unclear. Trimming shortened V by 3 bases and J by 4 bases, and 12 bases separated the two germline ends. Germline CDR1 and CDR2: MNHNS and SASEGT. This CDR3 comprises 14 residues. CDR3 amino acids: CASSDWGMGTEAFF. The CDR3 DNA reads TGTGCCAGCAGTGATTGGGGTATGGGCACTGAAGCTTTCTTT.

This chain uses TRBV5-1 with TRBJ2-1; 10 bases line up with TRBD2. Germline V gene sequence: CDR1 SGHRS, CDR2 YFSETQ. Trimming removed 4 bases from V and 2 bases from J; junction bases left unmatched: 18. The CDR3 contains 20 residues. Here the CDR3 reads CASSPRGSGRSLTTYNEQFF. In DNA, the CDR3 is TGCGCCAGCAGCCCTAGGGGTAGCGGGAGGTCCCTTACAACCTACAATGAGCAGTTCTTC.

The chain employs TRBV6-5 and TRBJ1-4; D is unresolved. Trimming pared 7 bases from V and 3 bases from J, leaving 9 bases between. The CDR3 totals 13 residues. Germline values: CDR1 MNHEY, CDR2 SVGAGI. This CDR3 is CASTLSPNEKLFF. CDR3 in DNA: TGTGCCAGCACCCTAAGCCCTAATGAAAAACTGTTTTTT.

This chain connects TRBV7-9 to TRBJ2-5; a weak D match, TRBD2 (5 bases). CDR1 and CDR2 (germline): SEHNR, FQNEAQ (reference sequence). V was cut by 6 bases and J by 5 bases, with 7 bases left in between. The CDR3 is 11 residues long. The CDR3 DNA sequence: TGTGCCAGCAGTTCGGGGGAGACCCAGTACTTC. Amino acid sequence: CASSSGETQYF.

The DNA of the CDR3 is TGTGCCAGCAGTTTCGGACGTTGGGCAACTAATGAAAAACTGTTTTTT. Translation: CASSFGRWATNEKLFF. The rearrangement uses TRBV7-3 and TRBJ1-4; D remains unclear. CDR3 length: 16 residues. V gave up 6 bases and J gave up 0 bases, with 14 bases separating them. Germline V CDR1 and CDR2: SGHTA, FQGTGA.

This clone was counted once. The chain recombines TRBV6-6 with TRBJ2-1, with no clear D. Trimming pared 4 bases from V and 0 bases from J, leaving 7 bases between. This CDR3 comprises 14 residues. CDR1 and CDR2 (germline): MNHNY, SVGAGI (reference sequence). This CDR3 is CASSSGGSYNEQFF. The CDR3 nucleotides are TGTGCCAGCAGTTCGGGTGGCTCCTACAATGAGCAGTTCTTC.

V gene TRBV5-1 combines with J gene TRBJ2-2; 8 positions match TRBD2. Trimming at V came to 6 bases and at J to 0 bases, leaving 4 bases not matched to a gene. The CDR3 consists of 15 residues. Looked up from germline, CDR1 is SGHRS and CDR2 is YFSETQ. The DNA of the CDR3 is TGCGCCAGCACCCGGGGGGGGGCGAACACCGGGGAGCTGTTTTTT. This gives the protein CASTRGGANTGELFF.

This clone came up once. J is TRBJ1-2 and V is TRBV7-2; 9 nucleotides match TRBD1. This CDR3 comprises 15 residues. Germline V gene sequence: CDR1 SGHTA, CDR2 FQGNSA. Trimming removed 1 base from V and 6 bases from J; junction bases left unmatched: 6. This CDR3 is CASSLESRQGDGYTF. The CDR3 DNA sequence: TGTGCCAGCAGCTTAGAGAGTAGACAGGGGGATGGCTACACCTTC.

The V and J genes are TRBV5-5 and TRBJ2-7; possibly TRBD1 or TRBD2 for D (5 bases each). Germline lookup yields CDR1 SGHKS and CDR2 YYEKEE (reference sequence). The CDR3 consists of 14 residues. The V end lost 3 bases, the J end lost 3 bases, and 13 bases lay between the germline ends. For the CDR3, the DNA is TGTGCCAGCAGCTCCGGGACGAAGTTCTACGAGCAGTACTTC. Its translation is CASSSGTKFYEQYF.

CDR3 protein: CASSSSAGGERNEQFF. The DNA of the CDR3 is TGTGCCAGCAGTTCATCAGCGGGGGGAGAAAGAAATGAGCAGTTCTTC. The chain recombines TRBV6-6 with TRBJ2-1; 9 positions match TRBD2. The CDR3 length is 16 residues. Germline-derived CDR1 and CDR2 are MNHNY and SVGAGI (reference sequence). V was clipped by 4 bases and J by 7 bases; unmatched bases: 11.

This sequence joins TRBV7-3 and TRBJ1-6; D is uncertain. This CDR3 contains 15 residues. CDR1 is SGHTA, CDR2 FQGTGA, per germline. The V end lost 2 bases, the J end lost 10 bases, and 15 bases lay between the germline ends. The CDR3 DNA sequence: TGTGCCAGCAGCTTAGCGTCGGGGTCTTCATCACCCCTCCACTTT. Translating it yields CASSLASGSSSPLHF. Variable domain in full (rest from reference TRBV7-3 and TRBJ1-6): GAGVSQTPSNKVTEKGKYVELRCDPISGHTALYWYRQSLGQGPEFLIYFQGTGAADDSGLPNDRFFAVRPEGSVSTLKIQRTERGDSAVYLCASSLASGSSSPLHFGNGTRLTVT.

The chain joins TRBV11-2 to TRBJ2-1; D possibly matches TRBD1 or TRBD2 (7 bases each). The germline V and J ends were trimmed by 4 bases and 4 bases, with 17 bases remaining between them. Per germline, CDR1 SGHAT and CDR2 FQNNGV. The CDR3 has 16 residues. The CDR3 sequence is CASSSSGGARYNEQFF. Written as DNA, the CDR3 is TGTGCCAGCAGCTCCTCAGGGGGGGCTCGATACAATGAGCAGTTCTTC.

The chain joins TRBV15 to TRBJ2-3; perhaps D is TRBD1 or TRBD2 (6 bases each). Germline assignment: CDR1 LNHNV and CDR2 YYDKDF (reference sequence). The CDR3 is made up of 13 amino acids. Trimming took 2 bases from V and 8 from J, leaving 11 bases between them. CDR3 DNA sequence: TGTGCCACCAGCAGAAGGGGGGTCTTTACGCAGTATTTT. It translates to CATSRRGVFTQYF.

This chain uses TRBV5-1 with TRBJ2-7; 9 nucleotides agree with TRBD2. CDR1 SGHRS and CDR2 YFSETQ come from the germline V gene. The V and J ends lost 2 bases and 2 bases, in that order; junction bases with no gene match: 2. The CDR3 runs 14 residues. CDR3 region: CASSLSGGTYEQYF. In DNA, the CDR3 is TGCGCCAGCAGCTTAAGCGGGGGGACCTACGAGCAGTACTTC. Full variable domain (missing parts from reference TRBV5-1 and TRBJ2-7): KAGVTQTPRYLIKTRGQQVTLSCSPISGHRSVSWYQQTPGQGLQFLFEYFSETQRNKGNFPGRFSGRQFSNSRSEMNVSTLELGDSALYLCASSLSGGTYEQYFGPGTRLTVT.

The chain joins TRBV10-3 to TRBJ1-2; D may be TRBD1 (6 bases). Germline CDR1 is ENHRY and CDR2 is SYGVKD. Trimming stripped 3 bases from V and 7 bases from J, with 18 bases between. The CDR3 runs 15 residues. The CDR3 region has the DNA TGTGCCATCAGTGAAGGAGGGGGGGGCAGCGGTGGCTACACCTTC. This translates into CAISEGGGGSGGYTF.

The chain combines TRBV29-1 with TRBJ2-3, with D perhaps matching TRBD1 (6 bases). The CDR3 runs to 10 residues. Deletions cut 7 bases from V and 5 bases from J, with 7 bases between. The V gene's germline CDR1 is SQVTM and CDR2 ANQGSEA. CDR3 protein: CSAGEDTQYF. CDR3 DNA: TGCAGCGCAGGGGAAGATACGCAGTATTTT.

This clone has only a few counts. The chain couples TRBV2 to TRBJ2-3; D uncertain. V shed 5 bases and J shed 0 bases, with 9 bases lying between them. The CDR3 totals 14 residues. CDR1 and CDR2 from the germline V gene are SNHLY and FYNNEI. Here the CDR3 DNA reads TGTGCCAGCAGTAATCGGGCCAGCACAGATACGCAGTATTTT. This encodes CASSNRASTDTQYF. Variable domain in full (rest from reference TRBV2 and TRBJ2-3): EPEVTQTPSHQVTQMGQEVILRCVPISNHLYFYWYRQILGQKVEFLVSFYNNEISEKSEIFDDQFSVERPDGSNFTLKIRSTKLEDSAMYFCASSNRASTDTQYFGPGTRLTVL.

The V and J genes are TRBV10-3 and TRBJ2-3, with 8 bases lining up with TRBD2. CDR3 length: 15 amino acids. The ends lost 9 bases at V and 0 bases at J; junction bases unmatched: 8. Germline V CDR1 and CDR2: ENHRY, SYGVKD. CDR3 sequence reads: CAIAGAGDSTDTQYF. In nucleotides, the CDR3 is TGTGCCATAGCCGGAGCGGGAGATAGCACAGATACGCAGTATTTT.

The CDR3 sequence: CASSSPGQGSYGYTF. In DNA form, the CDR3 reads TGTGCCAGCAGCTCTCCGGGACAGGGAAGCTATGGCTACACCTTC. The chain is built from TRBV5-4 and TRBJ1-2; 9 nucleotides align to TRBD1. With 3 bases clipped from V and 4 bases from J, the junction kept 7 bases outside the gene matches. In germline, CDR1 is SGHNT, CDR2 YYREEE (reference sequence). There are 15 residues in the CDR3. Combining the CDR3 with reference TRBV5-4 and TRBJ1-2 gives the whole variable domain ETGVTQSPTHLIKTRGQQVTLRCSSQSGHNTVSWYQQALGQGPQFIFQYYREEENGRGNFPPRFSGLQFPNYSSELNVNALELDDSALYLCASSSPGQGSYGYTFGSGTRLTVV.

The chain carries TRBV5-6 and TRBJ1-2, with a tentative D call TRBD1 (5 bases). There are 14 residues in the CDR3. Germline V gives CDR1 SGHDT, CDR2 YYEEEE. The ends were cut back, 2 bases at V and 5 bases at J, with 13 bases in the middle. The CDR3 bases are TGTGCCAGCAGCTTTGACAGAAGGGATTATGGCTACACCTTC. Translation: CASSFDRRDYGYTF. The complete variable domain, with remaining parts taken from reference TRBV5-6 and TRBJ1-2, reads DAGVTQSPTHLIKTRGQQVTLRCSPKSGHDTVSWYQQALGQGPQFIFQYYEEEERQRGNFPDRFSGHQFPNYSSELNVNALLLGDSALYLCASSFDRRDYGYTFGSGTRLTVV.